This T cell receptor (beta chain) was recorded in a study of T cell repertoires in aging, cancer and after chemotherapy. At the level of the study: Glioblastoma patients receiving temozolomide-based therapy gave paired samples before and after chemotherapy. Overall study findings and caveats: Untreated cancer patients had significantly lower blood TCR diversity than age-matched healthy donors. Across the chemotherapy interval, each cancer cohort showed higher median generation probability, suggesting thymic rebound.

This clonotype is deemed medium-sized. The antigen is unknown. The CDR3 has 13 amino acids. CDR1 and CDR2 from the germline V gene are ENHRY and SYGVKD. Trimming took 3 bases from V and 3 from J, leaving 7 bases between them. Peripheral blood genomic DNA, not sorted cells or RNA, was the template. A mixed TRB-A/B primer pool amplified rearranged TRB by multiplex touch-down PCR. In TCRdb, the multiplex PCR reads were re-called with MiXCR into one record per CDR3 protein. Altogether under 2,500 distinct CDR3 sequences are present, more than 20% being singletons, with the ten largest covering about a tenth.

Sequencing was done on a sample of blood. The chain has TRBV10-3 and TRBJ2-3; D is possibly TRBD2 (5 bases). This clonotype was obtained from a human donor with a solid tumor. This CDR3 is CAISDTGTDTQYF. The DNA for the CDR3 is TGTGCCATCAGTGATACGGGGACAGATACGCAGTATTTT.